These T cell receptor beta chains were read from a single sample in a study of shared clonotypes between healthy human individuals. Clones were sequenced by immunoSEQ multiplex PCR, and TCRdb holds only the in-frame ones, with some missing. The table includes about 1.5 million clones, approximately 98% detected once. Sequencing input: naive CD4+ T cells sorted from blood. The receptors were gathered from a man in his thirties or forties in good health. CDR3s include the opening cysteine and the closing phenylalanine or tryptophan. The order of the fields is V gene, J gene, D gene, clone size, CDR3 protein, CDR3 DNA. The D gene is left open where the match is weak. Only part of the rows carry a size: once, few, many, or a class if the clone is expanded.

TRBV19,TRBJ1-5,NA,NA,CASSTPPNQPQHF,TGTGCCAGTAGTACCCCACCAAATCAGCCCCAGCATTTT
TRBV14,TRBJ2-7,NA,once,CASSPGAGHGPTYEQYF,TGTGCCAGCAGCCCCGGGGCCGGACACGGCCCGACCTACGAGCAGTACTTC
TRBV27,TRBJ2-7,TRBD1,NA,CASSSGQGRANSYEQYF,TGTGCCAGCAGTTCCGGACAGGGCCGGGCCAACTCCTACGAGCAGTACTTC
TRBV5-4,TRBJ2-3,TRBD1,once,CASSPRGQGVTDTQYF,TGTGCCAGCAGCCCCCGGGGACAGGGAGTCACAGATACGCAGTATTTT
TRBV5-1,TRBJ1-1,TRBD1,once,CASSLAAGGLGVTEAFF,TGCGCCAGCAGCTTGGCAGCAGGGGGCTTGGGTGTCACTGAAGCTTTCTTT
TRBV6-1,TRBJ2-3,NA,NA,CASSPLALGTDTQYF,TGTGCCAGCAGTCCGTTGGCCCTCGGCACAGATACGCAGTATTTT
TRBV20-1,TRBJ1-1,NA,NA,CSARLNTEAFF,TGCAGTGCTAGGTTGAACACTGAAGCTTTCTTT
TRBV20-1,TRBJ2-1,NA,NA,CVLLGNEQFF,TGCGTGCTATTGGGAAATGAGCAGTTCTTC
TRBV4-3,TRBJ2-3,NA,NA,CASSQDIWRTDTQYF,TGCGCCAGCAGCCAAGATATCTGGCGCACAGATACGCAGTATTTT
TRBV19,TRBJ2-3,TRBD1,NA,CATSIPGTGVSQYF,TGTGCCACGTCAATTCCCGGGACAGGGGTGTCGCAGTATTTT
TRBV19,TRBJ2-7,NA,once,CASSNVQSYEQYF,TGTGCCAGTAGTAATGTTCAGTCCTACGAGCAGTACTTC
TRBV6-5,TRBJ2-1,NA,NA,CASSYPGTNEQFF,TGTGCCAGCAGTTACCCGGGAACTAATGAGCAGTTCTTC
TRBV9,TRBJ2-5,TRBD2,NA,CASSLTSGRGIETQYF,TGTGCCAGCAGCCTGACTAGCGGGAGGGGGATAGAGACCCAGTACTTC
TRBV10-3,TRBJ2-3,TRBD1,once,CAIRRDRASTDTQYF,TGTGCCATCAGGAGGGACAGGGCTAGCACAGATACGCAGTATTTT
TRBV5-6,TRBJ2-5,NA,NA,CASSLEGRQETQYF,TGTGCCAGCAGCTTGGAGGGACGCCAAGAGACCCAGTACTTC
TRBV4-1,TRBJ1-5,NA,NA,CASSQDQTGARGSNQPQHF,TGCGCCAGCAGCCAAGACCAAACGGGGGCCCGGGGCAGCAATCAGCCCCAGCATTTT
TRBV18,TRBJ2-7,NA,NA,CASSPTSVSSYEQYF,TGTGCCAGCTCCCCGACGTCGGTGAGCTCCTACGAGCAGTACTTC
TRBV6-1,TRBJ1-1,NA,NA,CASSVGLLGEAFF,TGTGCCAGCAGTGTTGGGCTTCTTGGTGAAGCTTTCTTT
TRBV19,TRBJ2-6,TRBD2,once,CASTRGGMASGANVLTF,TGTGCCAGTACTAGGGGAGGGATGGCTAGTGGGGCCAACGTCCTGACTTTC
TRBV19,TRBJ2-7,TRBD1,NA,CASSIGRDSYYEQYF,TGTGCCAGTAGTATTGGAAGGGACAGTTACTACGAGCAGTACTTC
TRBV27,TRBJ2-1,TRBD2,NA,CASRNRVAGNEQFF,TGTGCCAGCAGAAACAGAGTAGCGGGAAATGAGCAGTTCTTC
TRBV28,TRBJ2-1,TRBD2,NA,CASSPVGLAGPISYNEQFF,TGTGCCAGCAGTCCCGTGGGACTAGCGGGACCTATCTCCTACAATGAGCAGTTCTTC
TRBV29-1,TRBJ2-2,NA,NA,CSGRPANTGELFF,TGCAGCGGGCGCCCCGCGAACACCGGGGAGCTGTTTTTT
TRBV18,TRBJ2-5,NA,NA,CASSPGQYQETQYF,TGTGCCAGCTCACCGGGACAATACCAAGAGACCCAGTACTTC
TRBV9,TRBJ2-6,NA,NA,CASSVGQLSGANVLTF,TGTGCCAGCAGCGTAGGCCAGCTCTCTGGGGCCAACGTCCTGACTTTC
TRBV18,TRBJ2-4,TRBD2,NA,CASSPPSGRENIQYF,TGTGCCAGCTCACCACCTAGCGGGAGGGAAAACATTCAGTACTTC
TRBV5-1,TRBJ2-5,NA,NA,CASSTGLGARDAETQYF,TGCGCCAGCAGTACTGGGCTAGGAGCCCGGGACGCCGAGACCCAGTACTTC
TRBV15,TRBJ2-7,NA,NA,CATSRDRRTGTYEQYF,TGTGCCACCAGCAGAGATCGACGCACAGGGACATACGAGCAGTACTTC
TRBV13,TRBJ2-1,TRBD1,once,CASSSPLRDRFAEQFF,TGTGCCAGCAGCTCACCCCTCCGGGACAGGTTCGCTGAGCAGTTCTTC
TRBV18,TRBJ2-2,NA,NA,CASSPPGLGDTGELFF,TGTGCCAGCTCACCACCGGGGTTAGGGGACACCGGGGAGCTGTTTTTT
TRBV9,TRBJ2-5,TRBD2,NA,CASSVAGGAQETQYF,TGTGCCAGCAGCGTAGCGGGGGGAGCTCAAGAGACCCAGTACTTC
TRBV28,TRBJ2-7,TRBD1,NA,CASSPDRRSYEQYF,TGTGCCAGCAGTCCGGACAGGCGCTCCTACGAGCAGTACTTC
TRBV7-2,TRBJ2-7,NA,NA,CASSLEGEIYEQYF,TGTGCCAGCAGCTTAGAGGGTGAAATCTACGAGCAGTACTTC
TRBV28,TRBJ2-5,NA,NA,CATYRETQYF,TGTGCCACCTACAGAGAGACCCAGTACTTC
TRBV5-6,TRBJ2-1,NA,once,CASSFFRNSYNEQFF,TGTGCCAGCAGCTTTTTCCGGAACTCCTACAATGAGCAGTTCTTC
TRBV7-9,TRBJ2-7,TRBD2,NA,CASSLGLAGGTDEQYF,TGTGCCAGCAGCTTAGGACTAGCGGGAGGAACGGACGAGCAGTACTTC
TRBV10-3,TRBJ2-1,NA,NA,CAIKGGGITGNEQFF,TGTGCCATCAAAGGAGGCGGGATTACAGGCAATGAGCAGTTCTTC